These 20 T cell receptor beta chains share one sample of origin, sequenced in a study of blood T cell repertoires in COVID-19. TCRdb's table, derived via immunoSEQ multiplex PCR, lists solely in-frame clones and lacks some. This sample has just over 15,000 clones, with 70% to 90% found just once. The sequencing input was peripheral blood. All receptors derive from a man aged 55-75 years with acute or convalescent COVID-19.

In this sample, this clone turned up a few times. The J gene is TRBJ2-1, the V gene TRBV27; 13 bases map to TRBD2. The V gene end was trimmed by 8 bases and the J gene end by 12 bases; junction bases not matched to a gene: 4. The CDR3 covers 12 residues. Germline V lookup: CDR1 MNHEY, CDR2 SMNVEV (reference sequence). The CDR3 loop reads CASWGLAGRQFF. The CDR3 DNA follows: TGTGCCAGCTGGGGACTAGCGGGAAGGCAGTTCTTC.

The V and J genes are TRBV4-1 and TRBJ2-1, with TRBD2 identical over 13 bases. V shed 1 base, J shed 7 bases, and the junction held 10 bases outside the gene matches. Germline assignment: CDR1 MGHRA and CDR2 YSYEKL. The CDR3 is made up of 18 amino acids. In nucleotides, the CDR3 is TGCGCCAGCAGCCAAGGCTCAACCGGGACTAGCGGGATAAATGAGCAGTTCTTC. It yields the protein CASSQGSTGTSGINEQFF.

This clone occurred a few times. The chain is built from TRBV7-2 and TRBJ2-7; maybe TRBD1 (5 bases). Trimming pared 3 bases from V and 0 bases from J, leaving 9 bases between. Germline loops: CDR1 SGHTA, CDR2 FQGNSA. The CDR3 spans 14 residues. Here the CDR3 DNA reads TGTGCCAGCAGCTTCTCGACAGACTCCTACGAGCAGTACTTC. Translated, it gives CASSFSTDSYEQYF.

The chain couples TRBV5-4 to TRBJ2-4; 12 bases match TRBD2. CDR3 length equals 17 residues. Looked up from germline, CDR1 is SGHNT and CDR2 is YYREEE (reference sequence). V trimming: 4 bases; J trimming: 5 bases; junction bases outside the gene matches: 10. The CDR3 is CASSRRLAGGGQNIQYF. In DNA, the CDR3 is TGTGCCAGCAGCCGGAGGCTAGCGGGGGGGGGTCAAAACATTCAGTACTTC. Full variable domain (outside the CDR3, taken from reference TRBV5-4 and TRBJ2-4): ETGVTQSPTHLIKTRGQQVTLRCSSQSGHNTVSWYQQALGQGPQFIFQYYREEENGRGNFPPRFSGLQFPNYSSELNVNALELDDSALYLCASSRRLAGGGQNIQYFGAGTRLSVL.

The chain couples TRBV7-2 to TRBJ2-7, with unresolved D. The CDR3 is made up of 13 amino acids. The V end was cut by 0 bases, the J end by 6 bases, with 9 bases between. The germline V gene encodes CDR1 SGHTA and CDR2 FQGNSA. The CDR3 sequence: CASSLAQRGEQYF. In DNA form, the CDR3 reads TGTGCCAGCAGCTTAGCCCAGCGAGGCGAGCAGTACTTC.

V usage is TRBV3-1 (or the pseudogene TRBV3-2) and J usage is TRBJ1-5; TRBD1 matches at 7 bases. Germline V gene lookup returns CDR1 LGHDT and CDR2 YNNKEL (reference sequence). The ends lost 3 bases at V and 1 base at J; junction bases unmatched: 9. This CDR3 contains 17 residues. The CDR3 is CASSQTIDRASNQPQHF. The CDR3 DNA reads TGTGCCAGCAGCCAGACCATTGACAGGGCGAGCAATCAGCCCCAGCATTTT.

V usage is TRBV27 and J usage is TRBJ2-3; TRBD2 matches at 12 bases. The V segment lost 4 bases and the J segment 3 bases; nucleotides outside the gene matches: 5. The CDR3 loop spans 16 amino acids. Germline V gene lookup returns CDR1 MNHEY and CDR2 SMNVEV (reference sequence). The CDR3 region has the DNA TGTGCCAGCAGTTCACTAGGACTAGCGGGGACAGATACGCAGTATTTT. Translating gives CASSSLGLAGTDTQYF.

The J gene is TRBJ1-6, the V gene TRBV5-1; 8 bases match TRBD1. Germline V gene sequence: CDR1 SGHRS, CDR2 YFSETQ. The CDR3 consists of 14 residues. V lost 4 bases and J lost 8; bases outside the gene matches: 5. The CDR3 sequence: CASSTGQGDSPLHF. CDR3 sequence (DNA): TGCGCCAGCAGCACTGGACAGGGCGATTCACCCCTCCACTTT.

The gene calls are TRBV25-1 and TRBJ2-1, with a possible D match to TRBD1 (6 bases). The CDR3 spans 15 residues. V shed 4 bases and J shed 2 bases, with 12 bases lying between them. CDR1 MGHDK and CDR2 SYGVNS come from the germline V gene. CDR3 residues: CASSVSRGTYNEQFF. CDR3 DNA sequence: TGTGCCAGCAGTGTATCCAGGGGTACCTACAATGAGCAGTTCTTC.

J is TRBJ2-3 and V is TRBV6-1, with a weak D call TRBD1 (6 bases). Germline-derived CDR1 and CDR2 are MNHNS and SASEGT. Trimming shortened V by 2 bases and J by 6 bases, and 12 bases separated the two germline ends. The CDR3 sequence is 14 residues long. CDR3 sequence: CASSELGAKDTQYF. CDR3 nucleotides: TGTGCCAGCAGTGAACTGGGGGCCAAGGATACGCAGTATTTT.

The rearrangement joins TRBV11-2 to TRBJ2-3, with a possible D match to TRBD2 (7 bases). Per germline, CDR1 SGHAT and CDR2 FQNNGV. V was clipped by 10 bases and J by 2 bases, with 19 bases between them. The CDR3 has 15 amino acids. The CDR3 DNA reads as TGTGCCAAATTGGGGGCGGGGGTCCCCACAGATACGCAGTATTTT. This codes for CAKLGAGVPTDTQYF.

The chain joins TRBV5-4 to TRBJ1-4; TRBD1 is a possible D gene (6 bases). The CDR3 sequence is 14 residues long. Trimming left V 4 bases short and J 8 bases short, with 15 bases between. Germline V gene lookup returns CDR1 SGHNT and CDR2 YYREEE (reference sequence). The CDR3: CASSTTGYSEKLFF. In DNA form, the CDR3 reads TGTGCCAGCAGCACTACAGGGTATAGCGAAAAACTGTTTTTT.

The rearrangement joins TRBV5-5 to TRBJ1-5; D remains unclear. The CDR3 length is 13 residues. Germline V gives CDR1 SGHKS, CDR2 YYEKEE (reference sequence). V lost 1 base, J lost 4 bases, and 6 bases lay in between. The CDR3 nucleotides read TGTGCCAGCAGCTTGCTAGTAAATCAGCCCCAGCATTTT. It is translated as CASSLLVNQPQHF.

V and J are TRBV5-1 and TRBJ2-7; 7 bases align to TRBD1. With 4 bases clipped from V and 0 bases from J, the junction kept 7 bases outside the gene matches. The CDR3 loop spans 15 amino acids. Germline V gene data show CDR1 as SGHRS and CDR2 as YFSETQ. The CDR3 sequence: CASSLQGLSSYEQYF. The CDR3 nucleotides are TGCGCCAGCAGCCTACAGGGGCTCAGCTCCTACGAGCAGTACTTC.

CDR3 sequence reads: CASSDGLEGGTDTQYF. The CDR3 nucleotides read TGTGCCAGCAGTGACGGACTAGAGGGTGGCACAGATACGCAGTATTTT. This chain connects TRBV6-4 to TRBJ2-3; 7 bases are shared with TRBD2. Germline lookup yields CDR1 MRHNA and CDR2 SNTAGT. With 2 bases clipped from V and 1 base from J, the junction kept 6 bases outside the gene matches. This CDR3 is built from 16 residues.

The J gene is TRBJ2-2, the V gene TRBV6-6; D possibly corresponds to TRBD2 (5 bases). The CDR3 length is 16 residues. Looked up from germline, CDR1 is MNHNY and CDR2 is SVGAGI (reference sequence). Trimming removed 6 bases from V and 1 base from J, with 15 bases in between. CDR3 protein: CASSRGPVKNTGELFF. DNA for the CDR3: TGTGCCAGCAGCCGGGGTCCGGTCAAGAACACCGGGGAGCTGTTTTTT.

The chain couples TRBV30 to TRBJ1-3, with D maybe TRBD1 (6 bases). CDR1 and CDR2 (germline): GTSNPN, SVGIG (reference sequence). V was shortened by 3 bases and J by 0 bases, with 15 bases between the two germline ends. The CDR3 totals 16 residues. CDR3 region: CAWSPRGLLSGNTIYF. The CDR3 bases are TGTGCCTGGAGCCCCAGGGGACTACTCTCTGGAAACACCATATATTTT.

V and J are TRBV7-8 and TRBJ2-3; D is unclear. V was pared by 4 bases and J by 3 bases, with 2 bases between. Germline CDR1 SGHVS, CDR2 FQNEAQ. The CDR3 runs 11 residues. The CDR3 DNA reads TGTGCCAGCAGCTCGACAGATACGCAGTATTTT. Its protein product is CASSSTDTQYF.

The V gene is TRBV2, the J gene TRBJ1-2, with D unclear. Germline V gene lookup returns CDR1 SNHLY and CDR2 FYNNEI. This CDR3 has 12 residues. Between the trimmed V and J ends, which lost 5 bases and 6 bases, there was a span of 10 bases. CDR3 in amino acids: CASSLLLHGYTF. The CDR3 coding sequence is TGTGCCAGCAGTCTACTTCTTCATGGCTACACCTTC.

This chain uses TRBV5-1 with TRBJ2-3; TRBD2 aligns across 7 bases. The CDR3 extends over 16 amino acids. V lost 4 bases to trimming and J lost 2 bases; unmatched junction nucleotides: 10. CDR1 is SGHRS and CDR2 is YFSETQ in the germline V gene. CDR3 amino acids: CASSLGLDGTTDTQYF. The CDR3, as DNA: TGCGCCAGCAGCCTAGGACTAGACGGGACCACAGATACGCAGTATTTT.